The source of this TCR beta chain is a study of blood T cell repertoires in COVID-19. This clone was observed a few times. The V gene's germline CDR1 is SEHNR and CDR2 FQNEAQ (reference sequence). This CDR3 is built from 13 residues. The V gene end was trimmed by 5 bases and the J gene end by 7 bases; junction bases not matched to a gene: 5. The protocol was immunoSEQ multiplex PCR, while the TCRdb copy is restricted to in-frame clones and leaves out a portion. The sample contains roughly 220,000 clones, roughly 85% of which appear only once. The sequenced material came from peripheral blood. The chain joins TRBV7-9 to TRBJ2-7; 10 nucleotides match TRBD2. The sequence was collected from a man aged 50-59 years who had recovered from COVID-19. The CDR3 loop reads CASSDGLAEEQYF. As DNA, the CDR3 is TGTGCCAGCAGCGACGGACTAGCGGAGGAGCAGTACTTC.